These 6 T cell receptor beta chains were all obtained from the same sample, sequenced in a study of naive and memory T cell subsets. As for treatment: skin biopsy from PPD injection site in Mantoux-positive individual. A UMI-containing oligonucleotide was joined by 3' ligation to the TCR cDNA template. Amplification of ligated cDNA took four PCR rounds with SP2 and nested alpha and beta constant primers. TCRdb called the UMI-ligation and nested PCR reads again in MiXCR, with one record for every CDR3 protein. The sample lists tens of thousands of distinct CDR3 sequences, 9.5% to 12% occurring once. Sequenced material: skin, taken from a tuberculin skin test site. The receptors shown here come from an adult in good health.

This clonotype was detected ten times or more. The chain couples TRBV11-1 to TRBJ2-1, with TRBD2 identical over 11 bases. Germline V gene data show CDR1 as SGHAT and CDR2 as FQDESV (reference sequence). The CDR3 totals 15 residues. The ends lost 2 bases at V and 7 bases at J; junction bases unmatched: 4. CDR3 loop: CASSLKLAGANEQFF. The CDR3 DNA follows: TGTGCCAGCAGCTTAAAACTAGCGGGAGCGAATGAGCAGTTCTTC.

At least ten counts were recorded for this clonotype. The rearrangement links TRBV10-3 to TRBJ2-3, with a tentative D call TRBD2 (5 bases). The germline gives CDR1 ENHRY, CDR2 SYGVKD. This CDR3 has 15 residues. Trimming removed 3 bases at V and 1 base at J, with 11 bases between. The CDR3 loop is CAISERGPRTDTQYF. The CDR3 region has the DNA TGTGCCATCAGTGAAAGAGGGCCCCGCACAGATACGCAGTATTTT.

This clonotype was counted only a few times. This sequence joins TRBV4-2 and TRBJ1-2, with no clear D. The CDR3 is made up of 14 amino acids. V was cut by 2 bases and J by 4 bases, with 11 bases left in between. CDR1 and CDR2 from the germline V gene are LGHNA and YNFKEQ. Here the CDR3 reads CASSQLTPTYGYTF. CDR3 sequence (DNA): TGTGCCAGCAGCCAACTTACCCCTACCTATGGCTACACCTTC.

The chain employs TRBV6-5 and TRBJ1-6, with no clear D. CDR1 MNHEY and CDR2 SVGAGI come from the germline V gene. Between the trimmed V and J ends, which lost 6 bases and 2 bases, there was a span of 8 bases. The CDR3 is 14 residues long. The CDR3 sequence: CASRRETYNSPLHF. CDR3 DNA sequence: TGTGCCAGCAGACGGGAGACCTATAATTCACCCCTCCACTTT.

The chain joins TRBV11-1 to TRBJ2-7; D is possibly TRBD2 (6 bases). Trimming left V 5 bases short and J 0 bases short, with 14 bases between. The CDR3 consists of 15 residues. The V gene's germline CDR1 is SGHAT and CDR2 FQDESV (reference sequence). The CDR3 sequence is CASSILVGSSYEQYF. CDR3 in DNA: TGTGCCAGCAGCATCCTAGTCGGGAGCTCCTACGAGCAGTACTTC.

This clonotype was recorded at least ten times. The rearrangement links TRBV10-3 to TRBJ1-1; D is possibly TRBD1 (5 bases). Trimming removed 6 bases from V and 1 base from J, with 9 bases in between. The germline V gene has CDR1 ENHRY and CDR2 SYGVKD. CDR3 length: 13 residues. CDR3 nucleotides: TGTGCCATCAGCAAACAGGAGAACACTGAAGCTTTCTTT. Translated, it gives CAISKQENTEAFF.